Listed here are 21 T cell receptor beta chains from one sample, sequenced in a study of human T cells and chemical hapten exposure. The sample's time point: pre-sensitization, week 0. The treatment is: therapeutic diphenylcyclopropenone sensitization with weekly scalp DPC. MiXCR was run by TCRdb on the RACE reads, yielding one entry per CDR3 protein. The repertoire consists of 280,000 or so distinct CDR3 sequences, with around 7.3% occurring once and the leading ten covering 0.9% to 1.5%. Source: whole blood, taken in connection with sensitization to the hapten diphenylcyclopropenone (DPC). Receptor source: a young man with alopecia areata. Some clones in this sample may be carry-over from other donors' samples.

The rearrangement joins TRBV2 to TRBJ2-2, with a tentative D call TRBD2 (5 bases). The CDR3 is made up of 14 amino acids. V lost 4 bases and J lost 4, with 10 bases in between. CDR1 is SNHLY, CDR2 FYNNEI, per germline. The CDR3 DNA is TGTGCCAGCAGTGCGGGATTTTCCACCGGGGAGCTGTTTTTT. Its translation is CASSAGFSTGELFF.

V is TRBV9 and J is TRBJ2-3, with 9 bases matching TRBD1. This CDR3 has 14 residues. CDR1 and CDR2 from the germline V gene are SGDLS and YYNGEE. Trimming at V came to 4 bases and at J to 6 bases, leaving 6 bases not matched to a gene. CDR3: CASSPGTGKDTQYF. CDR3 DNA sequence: TGTGCCAGCAGCCCTGGGACAGGGAAGGATACGCAGTATTTT.

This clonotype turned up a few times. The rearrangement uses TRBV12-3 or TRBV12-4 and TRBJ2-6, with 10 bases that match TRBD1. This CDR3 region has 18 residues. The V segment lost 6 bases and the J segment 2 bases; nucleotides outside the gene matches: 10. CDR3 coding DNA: TGTGCCAGCAGCGCGCCAAGACAGGGGGCGGCTGGGGCCAACGTCCTGACTTTC. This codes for CASSAPRQGAAGANVLTF.

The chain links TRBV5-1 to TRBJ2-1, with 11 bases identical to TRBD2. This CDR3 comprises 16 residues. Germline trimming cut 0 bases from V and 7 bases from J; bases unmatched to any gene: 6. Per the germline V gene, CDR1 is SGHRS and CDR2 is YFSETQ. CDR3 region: CASSLDLAGGRNEQFF. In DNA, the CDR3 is TGCGCCAGCAGCTTGGATCTAGCGGGGGGCCGGAATGAGCAGTTCTTC.

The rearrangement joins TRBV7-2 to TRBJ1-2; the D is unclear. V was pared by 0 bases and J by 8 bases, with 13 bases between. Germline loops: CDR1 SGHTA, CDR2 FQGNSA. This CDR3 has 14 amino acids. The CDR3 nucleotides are TGTGCCAGCAGCTTAGCCGGTGGCTTCAGCGGCTACACCTTC. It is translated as CASSLAGGFSGYTF.

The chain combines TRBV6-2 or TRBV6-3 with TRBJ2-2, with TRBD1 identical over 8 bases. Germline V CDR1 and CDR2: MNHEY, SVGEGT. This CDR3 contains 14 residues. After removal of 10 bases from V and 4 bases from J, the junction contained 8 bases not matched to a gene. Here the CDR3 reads CATADRAGTGELFF. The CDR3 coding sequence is TGTGCCACTGCGGACAGGGCGGGCACCGGGGAGCTGTTTTTT.

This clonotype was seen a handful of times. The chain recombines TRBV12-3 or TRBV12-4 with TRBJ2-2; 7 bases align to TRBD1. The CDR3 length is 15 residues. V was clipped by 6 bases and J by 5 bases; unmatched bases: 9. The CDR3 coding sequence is TGTGCCAGCAGCTCCCGACAGGGTGGGACCGGGGAGCTGTTTTTT. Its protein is CASSSRQGGTGELFF.

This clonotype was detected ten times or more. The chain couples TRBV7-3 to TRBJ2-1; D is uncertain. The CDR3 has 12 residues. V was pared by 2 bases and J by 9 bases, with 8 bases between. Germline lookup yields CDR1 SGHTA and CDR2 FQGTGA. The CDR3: CASSLSGLEQFF. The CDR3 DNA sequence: TGTGCCAGCAGCTTATCCGGGCTTGAGCAGTTCTTC. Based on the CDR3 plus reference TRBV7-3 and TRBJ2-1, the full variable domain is GAGVSQTPSNKVTEKGKYVELRCDPISGHTALYWYRQSLGQGPEFLIYFQGTGAADDSGLPNDRFFAVRPEGSVSTLKIQRTERGDSAVYLCASSLSGLEQFFGPGTRLTVL.

Here the CDR3 reads CAISESRVTNYGYTF. The DNA for the CDR3 is TGTGCCATCAGTGAGTCCAGGGTAACTAACTATGGCTACACCTTC. The chain links TRBV10-3 to TRBJ1-2; TRBD1 might be the D (5 bases). CDR1 is ENHRY and CDR2 is SYGVKD in the germline V gene. This CDR3 has 15 amino acids. Trimming left V 0 bases short and J 0 bases short, with 8 bases between.

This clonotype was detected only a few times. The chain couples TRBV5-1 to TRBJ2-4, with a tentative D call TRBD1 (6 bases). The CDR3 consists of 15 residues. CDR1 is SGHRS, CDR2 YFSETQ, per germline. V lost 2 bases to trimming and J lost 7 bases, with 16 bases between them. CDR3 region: CASSFPWDNLNIQYF. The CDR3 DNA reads TGCGCCAGCAGCTTCCCTTGGGACAACCTGAACATTCAGTACTTC.

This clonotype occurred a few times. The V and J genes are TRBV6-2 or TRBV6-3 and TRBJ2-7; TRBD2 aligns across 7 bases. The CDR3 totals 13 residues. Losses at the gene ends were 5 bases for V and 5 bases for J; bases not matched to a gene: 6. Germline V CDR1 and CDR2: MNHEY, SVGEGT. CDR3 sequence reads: CASSRGGVHEQYF. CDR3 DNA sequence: TGTGCCAGCAGTCGTGGGGGGGTCCACGAGCAGTACTTC.

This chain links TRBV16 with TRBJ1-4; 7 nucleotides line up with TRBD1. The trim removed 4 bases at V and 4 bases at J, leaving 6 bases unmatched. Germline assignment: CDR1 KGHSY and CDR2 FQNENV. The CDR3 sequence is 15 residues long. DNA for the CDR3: TGTGCCAGCAGCCCCCGACAGGGACTTAATGAAAAACTGTTTTTT. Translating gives CASSPRQGLNEKLFF.

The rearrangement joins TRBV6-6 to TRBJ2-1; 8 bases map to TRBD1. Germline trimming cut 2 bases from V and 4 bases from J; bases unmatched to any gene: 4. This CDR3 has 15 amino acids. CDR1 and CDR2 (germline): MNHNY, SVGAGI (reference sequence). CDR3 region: CASSYEGQDYNEQFF. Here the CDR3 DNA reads TGTGCCAGCAGTTACGAGGGACAGGATTACAATGAGCAGTTCTTC.

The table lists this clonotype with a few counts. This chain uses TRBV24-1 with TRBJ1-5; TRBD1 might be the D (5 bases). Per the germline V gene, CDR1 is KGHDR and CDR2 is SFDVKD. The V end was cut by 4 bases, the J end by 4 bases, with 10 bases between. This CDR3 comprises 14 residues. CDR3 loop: CATSEGRLNQPQHF. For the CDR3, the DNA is TGTGCCACCAGTGAGGGACGGCTAAATCAGCCCCAGCATTTT.

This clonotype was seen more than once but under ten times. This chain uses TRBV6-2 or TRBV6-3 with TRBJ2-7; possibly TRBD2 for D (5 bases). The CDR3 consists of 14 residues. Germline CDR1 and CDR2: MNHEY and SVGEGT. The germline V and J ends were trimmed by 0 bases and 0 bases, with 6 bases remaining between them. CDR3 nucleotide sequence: TGTGCCAGCAGTTACTCCCGGGGCTCCTACGAGCAGTACTTC. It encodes CASSYSRGSYEQYF.

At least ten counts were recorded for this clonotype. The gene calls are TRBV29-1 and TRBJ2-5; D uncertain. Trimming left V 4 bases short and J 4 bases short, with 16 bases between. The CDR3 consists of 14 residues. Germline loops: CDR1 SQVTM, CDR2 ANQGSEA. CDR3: CSVGVIGLGETQYF. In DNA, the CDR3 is TGCAGCGTTGGGGTGATCGGGCTGGGAGAGACCCAGTACTTC.

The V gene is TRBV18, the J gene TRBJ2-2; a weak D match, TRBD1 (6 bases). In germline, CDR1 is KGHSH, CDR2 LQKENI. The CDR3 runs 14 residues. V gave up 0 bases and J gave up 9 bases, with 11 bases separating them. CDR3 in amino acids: CASSPPDRSRELFF. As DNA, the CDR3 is TGTGCCAGCTCACCACCGGACAGATCTCGGGAGCTGTTTTTT.

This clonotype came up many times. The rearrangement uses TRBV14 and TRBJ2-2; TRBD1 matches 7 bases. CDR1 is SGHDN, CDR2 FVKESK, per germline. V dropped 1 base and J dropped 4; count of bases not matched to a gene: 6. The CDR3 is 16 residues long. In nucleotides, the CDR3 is TGTGCCAGCAGCCAAGTAACAGGGGCTAGCACCGGGGAGCTGTTTTTT. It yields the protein CASSQVTGASTGELFF.

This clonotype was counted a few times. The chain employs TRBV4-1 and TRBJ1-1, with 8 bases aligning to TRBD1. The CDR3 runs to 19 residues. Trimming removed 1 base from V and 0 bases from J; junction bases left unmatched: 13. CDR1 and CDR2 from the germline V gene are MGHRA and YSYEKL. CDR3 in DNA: TGCGCCAGCAGCCAAGCCTTAGGACAGGGCGGTGTAGTGAACACTGAAGCTTTCTTT. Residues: CASSQALGQGGVVNTEAFF.

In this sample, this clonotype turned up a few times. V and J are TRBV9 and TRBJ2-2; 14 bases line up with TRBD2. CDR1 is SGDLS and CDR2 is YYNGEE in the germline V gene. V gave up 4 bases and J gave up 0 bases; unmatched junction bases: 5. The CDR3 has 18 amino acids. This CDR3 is CASSRGTSGGSNTGELFF. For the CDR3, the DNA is TGTGCCAGCAGCCGCGGGACTAGCGGGGGCTCGAACACCGGGGAGCTGTTTTTT.

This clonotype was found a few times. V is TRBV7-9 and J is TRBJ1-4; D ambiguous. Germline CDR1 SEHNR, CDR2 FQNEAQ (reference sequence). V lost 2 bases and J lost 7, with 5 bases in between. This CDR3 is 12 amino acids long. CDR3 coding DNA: TGTGCCAGCAGCTTAACAGTTGAAAAACTGTTTTTT. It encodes CASSLTVEKLFF.